This TCR beta chain was recorded in a study of early T cells in non-severe SARS-CoV-2 infection (TCRdb year 2021). Context from the whole study: Because TCR sequencing was done on bulk RNA from unsorted whole blood, the alpha and beta chains could not be paired. What the work shows at the level of the full study, not this receptor alone: Matching against VDJdb was skewed toward anti-spike CD8 responses, likely underestimated virus-specific expansions, and missed private and CD4 specificities.

Libraries were made using 5' RACE. Instrument used: NextSeq 500. Unique molecular identifiers were attached to individual cDNA molecules in the TCR library protocol so that sequencing error and PCR bias could be corrected. TCR alpha and beta chains were both sequenced, and the abundances of alpha and beta sequences in each sample were closely correlated with each other. As for how the authors treated the data: Decombinator V4 was used to annotate the V gene, J gene and CDR3 of the TCR sequences. TCRs were defined as expanded if a significant change between any two time points was detected under a Poisson model with p below 0.0001. TCR abundances were normalised to the total number of TCRs sequenced in each sample and reported as counts per million. TRAV1-2 paired with TRAJ12, TRAJ20 or TRAJ33 defined MAIT TCRs, while TRAV10 paired with TRAJ18 defined iNKT TCRs. VDJdb, accessed 1 November 2021, was searched for CMV, EBV and SARS-CoV-2 annotated TCRs, with TCRs annotated for multiple antigens excluded. TCRdb reprocessed the public reads (quality trimming at Q25 with fastp, clone calling with MiXCR) and kept in-frame beta chains. Each CDR3 protein appears once, grouped with its most common genes and DNA. The V and J calls shown here were made by TCRdb, not taken from the authors' results. A total of tens of thousands of distinct CDR3 sequences appear in this sample, about an eighth of them only once. Around 5.8% of the sample is taken by the ten largest.

As regards this clonotype: Its antigen remains undetermined. Qualities for individual bases were not recorded, and no much larger clone is one base off.

A case-control design nested within a healthcare worker cohort in London, UK, was used, with weekly nasopharyngeal swab PCR tests and blood sampling performed. Healthcare workers were enrolled in the week of the UK lockdown, from 23 to 31 March 2020, and were followed every week for up to roughly 15 weeks. Reading from cysteine to phenylalanine, the CDR3 counts 12 amino acids. Of the read, only the CDR3 DNA is kept; its 36 bases are in frame from base 1. Per the germline V gene, MDHEN is the CDR1 and SYDVKM is the CDR2. A distance of 5 bases separates the germline ends of V and J, which lose 2 bases and 6 bases respectively.

What was sequenced was whole blood. The rearranged chain carries TRBV28 and TRBJ1-5; the D segment cannot be called with confidence. The receptor was isolated from an adult who was a healthcare worker with PCR-confirmed SARS-CoV-2 infection or an uninfected control (not recorded which). The CDR3 has the sequence CASSLRIQPQHF. The nucleotide sequence is given as TGTGCCAGCAGTTTAAGGATTCAGCCCCAGCATTTT.